This T cell receptor beta chain was identified in a study of blood T cell repertoires in COVID-19. The overall study: Some COVID-19 samples were acute and others convalescent; all came from the United States, Italy and Spain. T cells, B-cell-depleted T cells, or PBMCs supplied cDNA or gDNA.

Per the original data handling: Using reference gene primer amplification, nucleated cell counts were estimated. The method was immunoSEQ multiplex PCR; TCRdb's version includes in-frame clones alone and lacks a portion of them. V and J calls and clone size are copied from that table; D and trimming were computed from the DNA. The sample holds under 200,000 clones; 80% to 95% are singletons and the top ten take 0.53%. From germline, CDR1 is SGDLS and CDR2 YYNGEE. The ends were cut back, 0 bases at V and 5 bases at J, with 11 bases in the middle. The CDR3 is made up of 15 amino acids. The chain couples TRBV9 to TRBJ2-2, with unresolved D. This TCR was recovered from a man aged 45-65 years with acute or convalescent COVID-19. The sequencing sample was made of peripheral blood. CDR3 in amino acids: CASSVGPGATGELFF. For the CDR3, the DNA is TGTGCCAGCAGCGTAGGCCCAGGTGCGACCGGGGAGCTGTTTTTT.